This T cell receptor beta chain was observed in a study of cytomegalovirus exposure and HLA in healthy donors. Only in-frame clones appear in the TCRdb table, and some are missing; sequencing was by immunoSEQ multiplex PCR. Here the sample spans 100,000 to 150,000 clones, approximately 87% being singletons. This CDR3 is built from 14 residues. Per germline, CDR1 SEHNR and CDR2 FQNEAQ (reference sequence). V dropped 0 bases and J dropped 4 bases, with 10 bases sitting between them. While the first cohort had around 700 subjects, the donors belonged to the separate validation cohort of roughly 120 subjects.

Specimen: PBMCs. This chain joins TRBV7-9 and TRBJ2-7; D is unclear. The receptor comes from a woman between 25 and 40 years old in good health and CMV-seronegative. The CDR3 protein is CASSLALDGYEQYF. The DNA of the CDR3 is TGTGCCAGCAGCTTAGCCCTTGACGGGTACGAGCAGTACTTC.